The clone carrying this T cell receptor (beta chain) was observed a few times. The germline gives CDR1 MDHEN, CDR2 SYDVKM. There are 13 residues in the CDR3. V gave up 5 bases and J gave up 2 bases, with 9 bases separating them. This sample stems from a study of T-cell reconstitution after alpha-beta-depleted transplantation in children. Molecular barcoding with unique molecular identifiers was used for the TCRbeta library. TCRdb recomputed calls from the PCR reads with MiXCR, one row per CDR3 protein. Among 330,000 or so distinct CDR3 sequences listed, under 13% were seen once. The genes are TRBV28 and TRBJ2-5, with D uncertain. The clonotype comes from a human donor who donated a stem cell graft to a child with acute lymphoblastic leukemia. The sample in question was PBMCs from the stem cell graft donor, obtained from the stem cell graft. The CDR3 loop reads CASSGILQETQYF. DNA of the CDR3: TGTGCCAGCAGTGGGATACTACAAGAGACCCAGTACTTC.